Reported below is one TCR beta chain. At least ten counts were recorded for this clonotype. Its antigen target is currently unknown. Nothing much larger sits one base from this clone, and base qualities are not available. Taken from cysteine to phenylalanine, the CDR3 has 15 residues. The kept DNA is CDR3 alone, 45 bases in frame from the first base. In the germline V gene, CDR1 corresponds to SGHTA and CDR2 to FQGNSA. V gives up 5 bases and J gives up 0 bases, and the segment between their germline ends measures 10 bases. This record comes from a study of T cells in Graves' hyperthyroidism and ophthalmopathy (dated by TCRdb to the late 2010s). With regard to the full study: Peripheral blood samples were taken at initial diagnosis, before any treatment was given. TCR V-J signatures able to tell the groups apart were searched for in a discovery cohort of 90 to 100 patients, of whom about 40 had Graves' ophthalmopathy and 55 to 60 had stable Graves' hyperthyroidism. Whether ophthalmopathy could be predicted prospectively was tested in an independent validation cohort made up of under 20 hyperthyroidism patients plus 17 patients who later progressed to ophthalmopathy. The approximately 100 discovery patients were divided at random into training and test sets in a 7:3 ratio. In several Graves' hyperthyroidism patients, the study also compared T-cell repertoires from thyroid tissue with T-cell repertoires from blood. After blood sampling, hyperthyroidism patients were treated with methimazole at a starting dose of 30 mg daily, and ophthalmopathy patients were treated with high-dose intravenous methylprednisolone. The paper reports TCR Vbeta CDR3 sequencing of over 120 peripheral blood samples: approximately 41 ophthalmopathy, around 80 hyperthyroidism and about 17 progressor patients.

Moderately to severely active disease, a Clinical Activity Score of at least 3, a NOSPECS grade of at least 4, and a duration under 3 months were present in ophthalmopathy patients. The study excluded patients with uncontrolled infections, other autoimmune diseases, pregnancy or lactation. Clinical symptoms, serum thyroxine and TRAb, thyroid ultrasound, and orbital computed tomography formed the basis for the diagnoses. PBMCs were isolated from about 9 ml of fresh peripheral blood by Ficoll-Paque density gradient centrifugation. Trizol reagent was used to extract total RNA, and RNA quality was then checked on an Agilent 2100 Bioanalyzer. The paper's findings and limits, for the study overall: Most expanded thyroid clonotypes (frequency above 0.001) were also found in blood, which suggests that blood repertoires may mirror thyroid immune responses. In validation, the model predicted progression to ophthalmopathy with approximately 71% sensitivity and 72% to 85% specificity, a median of 6.5 months before onset. A 13 V-J signature model separated ophthalmopathy from stable hyperthyroidism, with 87.88% sensitivity and roughly 84% specificity in cross-validation and 80%/75% in testing. No statistical method was used to set the sample size in advance, and investigators knew the group allocation.

The TCR beta CDR3 regions were amplified from the RNA transcripts. The first round of RT-PCR for the TCR CDR3 was performed with the HTBI primer set and the Qiagen OneStep RT-PCR kit. A second multiplex PCR round built the libraries, followed by size selection and purification. Sequencing of the libraries was done on an Illumina HiSeq2000 using paired-end 100 bp reads. Under the source paper's analysis protocol: SOAPnuke was used to process the raw data, throwing out any read that contained adapters or uncalled bases, had a mean Phred below 15, or lacked an exact constant-primer or identifier match. COPE v1.2.5 was used to merge the high-quality paired reads, and each unique nucleotide sequence was defined as a clonotype. Clonotypes were aligned to IMGT TRBV, TRBD and TRBJ reference segments using MiTCR v1.1. Analysis was restricted to V-J combinations with a frequency above 0.0001, which covered 98% to 99.2% of repertoires. A TCS score was defined as the ratio of F50 (clonal expansion) to E x V (chaos), with BLOSUM62-based TCRdist applied between CDR3 peptides within each V-J. Welch's t-statistics and random forest reduced some 510 V-J features to around 14, which were used in a naive Bayes classifier (R e1071). TCRdb cleaned the public reads at Q25 with fastp, built clones with MiXCR and kept in-frame beta chains. When rows share a CDR3 protein, they turn into one entry using the most common DNA and genes. V and J calls and clone size were set by TCRdb, not the authors. Here the sample has over 500,000 distinct CDR3 sequences; about 16% occur a single time. The leading ten clones occupy roughly 29% of the sample.

Sequenced input: blood. The sequence was obtained from a young woman with Graves' ophthalmopathy. The rearranged chain carries TRBV7-2 and TRBJ2-2, with the D gene call left open. The nucleotide sequence is TGTGCCAGCAGCCGCGATAGGGCGAACACCGGGGAGCTGTTTTTT. It codes for CASSRDRANTGELFF. Full variable domain (CDR3 extended with the reference TRBV7-2 and TRBJ2-2 proteins): GAGVSQSPSNKVTEKGKDVELRCDPISGHTALYWYRQSLGQGLEFLIYFQGNSAPDKSGLPSDRFSAERTGGSVSTLTIQRTQQEDSAVYLCASSRDRANTGELFFGEGSRLTVL.